The clone carrying this TCR beta chain has just a few counts. Its antigen is still unknown. The sample comes from a study of tumor-infiltrating lymphocytes in primary liver carcinoma. The wider study: Men and women, 30 to 69 years of age, made up the patients. There were roughly 3.65 to 7.5 million productive TCRbeta reads per sample, a yield similar across tissue types. Study-level results: Pairs of tumor regions overlapped more than tumor-adjacent and tumor-blood pairs did.

This CDR3 comprises 14 residues. Germline CDR1 MNHNS, CDR2 SASEGT. Germline trimming cut 10 bases from V and 11 bases from J; bases unmatched to any gene: 17. Priming with a constant-region primer yielded TCR beta cDNA from about 480 ng total RNA. Three nested multiplex PCR rounds, a slightly modified ARM-PCR method, built the TCR beta libraries. The study ran its first two PCR rounds for 9 to 10 cycles each, using TRBV1-TRBV30 forward primers and a C-beta reverse primer. A single record per CDR3 protein comes from TCRdb applying MiXCR to the multiplex PCR reads. The repertoire includes tens of thousands of distinct CDR3 sequences, roughly 75% of them detected once, and approximately 37% sits in the top ten. From unsorted bulk tissue weighing roughly 17-31 mg, DNA and RNA were co-extracted.

The V gene is TRBV6-1, the J gene TRBJ1-5; 7 nucleotides line up with TRBD1. This clonotype was obtained from a man aged 40-49 years with primary liver carcinoma and hepatitis B virus infection. The sample consisted of tumor-adjacent normal liver tissue. The CDR3 region is CANSPSQGKQSQHF. DNA for the CDR3: TGTGCCAACAGCCCCTCACAGGGGAAGCAGTCCCAGCATTTT.